This T cell receptor beta chain was found in a study of CD8 T cells in Susac syndrome. The study sequenced TCR beta in blood CD8+ and CD4+ T cells. Those who served as multiple sclerosis controls were treatment-naive patients with stable or active relapsing-remitting disease. As regards this clonotype: What it recognizes is unknown.

Study results and limitations: As the study acknowledged, the number of individuals in its TCR sequencing and HLA analysis was relatively small.

Random hexamers were used to reverse transcribe 0.5 to 1 ug of RNA. The TCR beta CDR3 was amplified by immunoSEQ multiplex PCR across 54 Vbeta, 13 Jbeta. TCRdb used MiXCR to reprocess the immunoSEQ multiplex PCR reads, holding one entry per CDR3 protein. Of 150,000 to 200,000 distinct CDR3 sequences in the sample, approximately 94% are singletons; the top ten hold roughly 0.095%. This CDR3 is built from 17 residues. Germline V CDR1 and CDR2: SNHLY, FYNNEI. After removal of 6 bases from V and 0 bases from J, the junction contained 4 bases not matched to a gene. The sequencing input was CD4+ T cells from PBMCs. The origin of this receptor is a human donor with multiple sclerosis. J is TRBJ2-1 and V is TRBV2, with 14 bases that match TRBD2. The CDR3 here is CASRGLAGVSSYNEQFF. CDR3 in DNA: TGTGCCAGCAGGGGACTAGCGGGGGTTAGCTCCTACAATGAGCAGTTCTTC.